The source of this T cell receptor beta chain is a study of blood T cell repertoires in COVID-19. The V gene lost 8 bases and the J gene lost 7 bases, with 17 bases spanning the gap. The CDR3 is 14 residues long. CDR1 is LNHDA, CDR2 SQIVND, per germline (reference sequence). Living in 24 US areas, the participants were between roughly 18 and 89 years of age. As handled by the study authors: It was from reference gene primer amplification that nucleated cell counts were estimated. The repertoire was sequenced with immunoSEQ multiplex PCR; TCRdb's copy has only in-frame clones and lacks some. That table gives V, J and clone size, and the DNA gave D and trimming. The sample holds roughly 290,000 clones, roughly 85% seen once.

The sample consisted of PBMCs or T cells enriched from blood (not recorded which). The receptor was derived from a middle-aged woman who had recovered from COVID-19. This chain uses TRBV19 with TRBJ2-2, with D possibly being TRBD1 (5 bases). The CDR3, as DNA: TGTGCCAGTTCCGAATCAGGGTTCCACGGGGAGCTGTTTTTT. Translating gives CASSESGFHGELFF.